The present T cell receptor (beta chain) was sequenced within a study of cytomegalovirus exposure and HLA in healthy donors. Study-wide points: Using the classifier, cytomegalovirus status was reportedly diagnosed with high specificity and sensitivity.

This CDR3 contains 15 residues. The V gene's germline CDR1 is SGHRS and CDR2 YFSETQ. Trimming shortened V by 1 base and J by 9 bases, and 17 bases separated the two germline ends. This PCR relied on a set of 60 Vbeta primers and 13 Jbeta primers. Sequencing used immunoSEQ multiplex PCR; TCRdb keeps in-frame clones, though not all of them. The sample contains about 150,000 clones, just under 80% of which appear only once. Notes on this clone: What it recognizes is unknown.

This receptor was obtained from a woman in her forties in good health and CMV-seropositive. V is TRBV5-1 and J is TRBJ2-1; maybe TRBD1 (6 bases). Sequences were obtained from PBMCs. CDR3 amino acids: CASSLRAGQGGEQFF. The CDR3 DNA follows: TGCGCCAGCAGCTTGAGGGCAGGTCAAGGGGGTGAGCAGTTCTTC.